These 7 T cell receptor beta chains share one sample of origin, sequenced in a study of Graves' ophthalmopathy and Graves' hyperthyroidism (dated 2018 in TCRdb). Sequencer: Illumina HiSeq 2000. For repertoire sequencing, TCR beta CDR3 regions were amplified from RNA transcripts. HTBI primers and the Qiagen OneStep RT-PCR kit were used in a first-round RT-PCR, which was followed by a second-round multiplex PCR, size selection and purification. TCRdb reanalyzed the raw reads on its own, using fastp at Q25 for trimming and MiXCR for clone calling, and kept in-frame beta chains. For every CDR3 protein sequence, its rows merge into one entry that carries the most common genes and DNA. This sample has roughly 500,000 distinct CDR3 sequences in its table, and approximately 14% of those were observed once. 8% to 10% of the sample is taken by the ten largest. Source material: blood. The receptors were sampled from a woman aged 25-40 years with Graves' ophthalmopathy. Donor details come from another sample of the same person, matched by shared clones.

This clonotype was detected once. The CDR3 region has the DNA TGTGCCAGCAGTTACCGAGGGAACTACGAGCAGTACTTC. Translation: CASSYRGNYEQYF. The chain joins TRBV6-2 or TRBV6-3 to TRBJ2-7; perhaps TRBD2 as D (5 bases). The V gene's germline CDR1 is MNHEY and CDR2 SVGEGT. This CDR3 region has 13 residues. Trimming took 2 bases from V and 3 from J, leaving 8 bases between them.

This clonotype showed up just a few times. A much larger clone sits a single nucleotide away, making a read error possible. The chain links TRBV27 to TRBJ2-7; D possibly corresponds to TRBD2 (6 bases). This CDR3 region has 14 residues. From germline, CDR1 is MNHEY and CDR2 SMNVEV (reference sequence). The CDR3 DNA reads as TGTGCCATCAGTGCGGGACTCTCAGGGATCGAGCAGTACTTC. Its protein product is CAISAGLSGIEQYF.

This clonotype was observed many times. The chain carries TRBV6-1 and TRBJ2-5, with 7 nucleotides matching TRBD2. CDR1 and CDR2 (germline): MNHNS, SASEGT. The CDR3 covers 18 residues. J was trimmed by 2 bases and V by 4 bases; bases with no gene match: 16. CDR3 in amino acids: CASSGSQSGRTRQETQYF. The CDR3 DNA follows: TGTGCCAGCAGTGGATCCCAATCGGGCAGGACTAGACAAGAGACCCAGTACTTC.

The table lists this clonotype with many counts. V gene TRBV20-1 combines with J gene TRBJ2-4; TRBD2 agrees at 8 bases. V gave up 5 bases and J gave up 0 bases; unmatched junction bases: 6. Germline V gene sequence: CDR1 DFQATT, CDR2 SNEGSKA (reference sequence). CDR3 length equals 15 residues. CDR3 loop: CSASSGRLAKNIQYF. The CDR3 region has the DNA TGCAGTGCTTCTAGCGGGCGATTAGCCAAAAACATTCAGTACTTC.

This clonotype was seen ten or more times. This chain joins TRBV27 and TRBJ2-7, with 7 bases that match TRBD2. CDR1 is MNHEY and CDR2 is SMNVEV in the germline V gene (reference sequence). Germline trimming cut 0 bases from V and 7 bases from J; bases unmatched to any gene: 15. The CDR3 sequence is 17 residues long. CDR3 in amino acids: CASSLSAGSEAGREQYF. In DNA form, the CDR3 reads TGTGCCAGCAGTTTATCGGCAGGGTCAGAAGCGGGAAGAGAGCAGTACTTC.

In this sample, this clonotype turned up a few times. This chain uses TRBV6-1 with TRBJ1-1; 8 bases line up with TRBD1. This CDR3 region has 13 residues. Germline CDR1 MNHNS, CDR2 SASEGT. V trimming: 11 bases; J trimming: 1 base; junction bases outside the gene matches: 6. Here the CDR3 reads CAGRTGRNTEAFF. CDR3 nucleotides: TGTGCCGGGAGGACAGGGCGGAACACTGAAGCTTTCTTT.

The chain has TRBV27 and TRBJ2-7; 7 positions agree with TRBD1. Germline values: CDR1 MNHEY, CDR2 SMNVEV (reference sequence). The CDR3 runs to 14 residues. J gave up 3 bases and V 5 bases, and 7 bases lay outside the gene matches. DNA of the CDR3: TGTGCCAGCAGTGACCCCGACAGGGTCTACGAGCAGTACTTC. Protein sequence: CASSDPDRVYEQYF.